This entry concerns a single T cell receptor (beta chain). Its target is not known. The time point was: week 11, during vaccination. Topical imiquimod accompanied each vaccine dose, which consisted of 300 ug of mutant IDH1 20-mer peptide. Donors had new WHO grade 3 or 4 IDH1-mutant, ATRX-lost astrocytomas. The data belong to a study of a mutant IDH1 vaccine in newly diagnosed glioma. Study at large: Standard pretreatment was either radiotherapy, temozolomide, or, for most, radiochemotherapy with temozolomide.

General study points: The occurrence of vaccine-induced immune responses was seen in 93.3% of patients. Pseudoprogression showed no apparent link to changes in top peripheral T cell clonotypes.

Germline V gene sequence: CDR1 MGHDK, CDR2 SYGVNS. V was clipped by 1 base and J by 7 bases, with 14 bases between them. This CDR3 spans 15 amino acids. Generated by immunoSEQ multiplex PCR, the TCRdb table keeps only in-frame clones and is missing some. The table has roughly 130,000 clones, over 75% seen once. This chain connects TRBV25-1 to TRBJ2-1; unclear D gene. The material sequenced was PBMCs, taken from a glioma patient whose treatment included an IDH1 peptide vaccine. This receptor was obtained from a man aged 35 to 55 with glioma. In nucleotides, the CDR3 is TGTGCCAGCAGTGAATTTATCCCCACTGGGAATGAGCAGTTCTTC. It codes for CASSEFIPTGNEQFF.